A single sample is the source of the 19 T cell receptor beta chains below, sequenced in a study of early stage breast cancer tumors. TCRdb keeps only in-frame clones here, not all; method: immunoSEQ multiplex PCR. The sample includes 30,000 or so clones, roughly two thirds of them seen just once. Sequencing was done on a sample of blood. These receptors were taken from a person aged 45 to 59 with breast cancer.

The table lists this clone with a few counts. This chain links TRBV2 with TRBJ2-2; D is ambiguous. Trimming removed 6 bases at V and 3 bases at J, with 14 bases between. Per the germline V gene, CDR1 is SNHLY and CDR2 is FYNNEI. This CDR3 has 15 amino acids. CDR3 nucleotide sequence: TGTGCCAGCAGAGAGAGAGACCTTGACACCGGGGAGCTGTTTTTT. Translated: CASRERDLDTGELFF.

V and J are TRBV7-9 and TRBJ2-5, with TRBD2 matching 10 bases. This CDR3 is 17 amino acids long. Trimming took 5 bases from V and 4 from J; bases not matched to a gene: 13. Germline V lookup: CDR1 SEHNR, CDR2 FQNEAQ (reference sequence). This CDR3 is CASSNSASGRAGETQYF. CDR3 nucleotide sequence: TGTGCCAGCAGCAATAGTGCGAGCGGGAGGGCCGGAGAGACCCAGTACTTC.

V usage is TRBV6-1 and J usage is TRBJ2-7; either TRBD1 or TRBD2 may fit D (5 bases each). V lost 4 bases to trimming and J lost 5 bases, with 15 bases between them. In germline, CDR1 is MNHNS, CDR2 SASEGT. The CDR3 loop spans 14 amino acids. CDR3 sequence: CASSGLGGKNEQYF. CDR3 DNA sequence: TGTGCCAGCAGTGGTCTTGGGGGAAAGAACGAGCAGTACTTC.

This clone was seen a handful of times. CDR3 DNA sequence: TGTGCCAGCAGCTGGGGGGGTATAGGGACTCGCGACAATGAGCAGTTCTTC. Translated: CASSWGGIGTRDNEQFF. The V gene is TRBV7-6, the J gene TRBJ2-1; 7 positions agree with TRBD2. Losses at the gene ends were 4 bases for V and 5 bases for J; bases not matched to a gene: 14. Germline assignment: CDR1 SGHVS and CDR2 FNYEAQ. The CDR3 loop spans 17 amino acids.

CDR3 in DNA: TGTGCCAGCAGCTTACCAGGTAAGGGGCTCACCGGGGAGCTGTTTTTT. Encoded protein: CASSLPGKGLTGELFF. The rearrangement joins TRBV2 to TRBJ2-2, with D perhaps matching TRBD1 (5 bases). CDR1 SNHLY and CDR2 FYNNEI come from the germline V gene. This CDR3 has 16 residues. Trimming removed 6 bases at V and 4 bases at J, with 18 bases between.

This chain connects TRBV7-9 to TRBJ1-3; D possibly corresponds to TRBD1 (6 bases). Germline V gene data show CDR1 as SEHNR and CDR2 as FQNEAQ (reference sequence). The CDR3 totals 17 residues. V was trimmed by 1 base and J by 0 bases, leaving 13 bases between them. Here the CDR3 DNA reads TGTGCCAGCAGCTTAGACAGGGACCCAGGCTCTGGAAACACCATATATTTT. Translated, it gives CASSLDRDPGSGNTIYF.

The rearrangement joins TRBV30 to TRBJ1-2; TRBD1 matches 10 bases. J was trimmed by 8 bases and V by 3 bases; bases with no gene match: 6. Germline CDR1 reads GTSNPN; CDR2 reads SVGIG (reference sequence). CDR3 length: 13 residues. The CDR3 coding sequence is TGTGCCTGGAGGTTCGGGACAGGGGTCGGCTACACCTTC. Protein product: CAWRFGTGVGYTF.

The rearrangement links TRBV6-1 to TRBJ1-4; D unclear. The V gene lost 1 base and the J gene lost 7 bases, with 7 bases spanning the gap. CDR3 length: 13 residues. Looked up from germline, CDR1 is MNHNS and CDR2 is SASEGT. CDR3 DNA sequence: TGTGCCAGCAGTGAAGAATTCGCTGAAAAACTGTTTTTT. Its protein product is CASSEEFAEKLFF.

This chain connects TRBV19 to TRBJ1-4, with 8 bases that match TRBD1. Germline V gene sequence: CDR1 LNHDA, CDR2 SQIVND (reference sequence). The CDR3 has 14 residues. J gave up 8 bases and V 5 bases, and 7 bases lay outside the gene matches. The DNA of the CDR3 is TGTGCCAGTAGTCTCGGACAGGGTGCGGAAAAACTGTTTTTT. It is translated as CASSLGQGAEKLFF.

This sequence joins TRBV6-1 and TRBJ1-4, with D possibly matching TRBD1 (6 bases). Trimming cost V 7 bases and J 7 bases, with 16 bases left between them. The germline CDR1 and CDR2 sequences are MNHNS and SASEGT. The CDR3 spans 14 residues. CDR3 in DNA: TGTGCCAGCACCCTACAGGGAATGCGTGAAAAACTGTTTTTT. Translated, it gives CASTLQGMREKLFF.

This chain joins TRBV6-1 and TRBJ1-5; TRBD1 matches 7 bases. Germline V gene lookup returns CDR1 MNHNS and CDR2 SASEGT. V lost 3 bases to trimming and J lost 7 bases; unmatched junction nucleotides: 6. This CDR3 comprises 14 residues. The CDR3 DNA follows: TGTGCCAGCAGTGACTTGACAGGGAACCAGCCCCAGCATTTT. This gives the protein CASSDLTGNQPQHF.

The chain recombines TRBV7-9 with TRBJ2-7; tentatively, D is TRBD1 or TRBD2 (5 bases each). CDR1 and CDR2 from the germline V gene are SEHNR and FQNEAQ (reference sequence). Trimming shortened V by 1 base and J by 5 bases, and 15 bases separated the two germline ends. This CDR3 spans 15 amino acids. In nucleotides, the CDR3 is TGTGCCAGCAGCTTAGTGATTGTGGGGGTTGACGAGCAGTACTTC. It yields the protein CASSLVIVGVDEQYF.

This chain links TRBV10-2 with TRBJ1-5; D possibly corresponds to TRBD1 (5 bases). The germline CDR1 and CDR2 sequences are WSHSY and SAAADI. Trimming left V 0 bases short and J 7 bases short, with 13 bases between. The CDR3 spans 15 residues. CDR3 DNA: TGCGCCAGCAGTGAGTCAAGGGGAATTGGACAGCCCCAGCATTTT. This encodes CASSESRGIGQPQHF.

The rearrangement uses TRBV7-9 and TRBJ2-6; D gene unclear. CDR1 is SEHNR and CDR2 is FQNEAQ in the germline V gene (reference sequence). The CDR3 spans 15 residues. Trimming pared 10 bases from V and 1 base from J, leaving 14 bases between. The CDR3 reads CATTPLGSGANVLTF. DNA of the CDR3: TGTGCCACCACCCCCCTAGGTTCTGGGGCCAACGTCCTGACTTTC. Full variable domain (outside the CDR3, taken from reference TRBV7-9 and TRBJ2-6): DTGVSQNPRHKITKRGQNVTFRCDPISEHNRLYWYRQTLGQGPEFLTYFQNEAQLEKSRLLSDRFSAERPKGSFSTLEIQRTEQGDSAMYLCATTPLGSGANVLTFGAGSRLTVL.

The V and J genes are TRBV11-2 and TRBJ2-1; D possibly corresponds to TRBD2 (7 bases). CDR1 and CDR2 from the germline V gene are SGHAT and FQNNGV. The CDR3 runs 13 residues. V dropped 1 base and J dropped 9 bases, with 10 bases sitting between them. The CDR3 nucleotides read TGTGCCAGCAGCTTAGCGGGGGGCGGTGAGCAGTTCTTC. It specifies CASSLAGGGEQFF.

This chain joins TRBV6-6 and TRBJ1-1; D possibly corresponds to TRBD1 (6 bases). This CDR3 is 14 amino acids long. V was trimmed by 2 bases and J by 4 bases, leaving 11 bases between them. Germline V lookup: CDR1 MNHNY, CDR2 SVGAGI (reference sequence). The CDR3 loop is CASSYGGRGTEAFF. CDR3 nucleotides: TGTGCCAGCAGTTACGGGGGCAGGGGCACTGAAGCTTTCTTT.

The J gene is TRBJ2-7, the V gene TRBV6-5, with D unresolved. Germline values: CDR1 MNHEY, CDR2 SVGAGI. Trimming removed 5 bases at V and 1 base at J, with 9 bases between. CDR3 size: 13 residues. As DNA, the CDR3 is TGTGCCAGCAGTGACCTGACTTCCTACGAGCAGTACTTC. Translating it yields CASSDLTSYEQYF.

J is TRBJ1-1 and V is TRBV14; TRBD1 matches at 11 bases. Germline CDR1 is SGHDN and CDR2 is FVKESK. Trimming at V came to 5 bases and at J to 5 bases, leaving 7 bases not matched to a gene. The CDR3 is made up of 15 amino acids. The CDR3 sequence is CASSGQGALGTEAFF. CDR3 nucleotide sequence: TGTGCCAGCAGCGGACAGGGGGCATTGGGGACTGAAGCTTTCTTT.

This chain's CDR3 is CSVPSGSSYGYTF. CDR3 DNA sequence: TGCAGCGTGCCTAGTGGTTCAAGTTATGGCTACACCTTC. The rearrangement uses TRBV29-1 and TRBJ1-2; the D is unclear. V gave up 6 bases and J gave up 5 bases, with 16 bases separating them. The germline CDR1 and CDR2 sequences are SQVTM and ANQGSEA. The length of the CDR3 is 13 residues. The variable domain in full, with the rest retrieved from reference TRBV29-1 and TRBJ1-2, is SAVISQKPSRDICQRGTSLTIQCQVDSQVTMMFWYRQQPGQSLTLIATANQGSEATYESGFVIDKFPISRPNLTFSTLTVSNMSPEDSSIYLCSVPSGSSYGYTFGSGTRLTVV.